This T cell receptor (beta chain) was sequenced in a study of CD8 T cells in Susac syndrome. Looked up from germline, CDR1 is SNHLY and CDR2 is FYNNEI. The V end was cut by 8 bases, the J end by 6 bases, with 17 bases between. The CDR3 spans 14 residues. An amount of RNA that ranged from roughly 0.45 to 1 ug was reverse transcribed with random hexamers. An immunoSEQ multiplex PCR amplified TCR beta CDR3 over 54 Vbeta and 13 Jbeta. Using its own MiXCR run on the immunoSEQ multiplex PCR reads, TCRdb lists one record per CDR3 protein. This sample has around 300,000 distinct CDR3 sequences, with about 92% found just once. High-throughput TCR beta sequencing covered peripheral CD8+ and CD4+ T cells. Patients with stable or active relapsing-remitting disease, all of them treatment-naive, made up the multiple sclerosis controls. Both CD4+ and CD8+ T cells were negatively isolated, and TEMRA cells underwent FACS enrichment.

The sequenced material came from CD4+ T cells from PBMCs. The chain links TRBV2 to TRBJ2-4, with D uncertain. The sequence was collected from a human donor with multiple sclerosis. The CDR3 DNA follows: TGTGCCAGCTCCCTCTTTCTATCGGGAAACATTCAGTACTTC. Residues: CASSLFLSGNIQYF.